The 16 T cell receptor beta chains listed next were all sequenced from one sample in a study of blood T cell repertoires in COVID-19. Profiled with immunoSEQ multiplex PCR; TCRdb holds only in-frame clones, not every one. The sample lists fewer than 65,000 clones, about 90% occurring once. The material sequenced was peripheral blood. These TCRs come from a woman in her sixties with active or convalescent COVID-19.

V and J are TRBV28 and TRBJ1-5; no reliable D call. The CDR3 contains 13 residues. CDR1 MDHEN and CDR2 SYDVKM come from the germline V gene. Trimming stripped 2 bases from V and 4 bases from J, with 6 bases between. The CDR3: CASSLTWNQPQHF. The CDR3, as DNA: TGTGCCAGCAGTTTAACTTGGAATCAGCCCCAGCATTTT. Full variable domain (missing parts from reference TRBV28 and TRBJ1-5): DVKVTQSSRYLVKRTGEKVFLECVQDMDHENMFWYRQDPGLGLRLIYFSYDVKMKEKGDIPEGYSVSREKKERFSLILESASTNQTSMYLCASSLTWNQPQHFGDGTRLSIL.

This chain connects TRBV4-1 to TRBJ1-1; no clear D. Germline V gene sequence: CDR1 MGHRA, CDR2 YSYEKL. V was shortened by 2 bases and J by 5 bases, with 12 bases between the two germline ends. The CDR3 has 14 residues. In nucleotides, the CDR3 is TGCGCCAGCAGCCAATCTGTCACCAGGACTGAAGCTTTCTTT. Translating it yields CASSQSVTRTEAFF.

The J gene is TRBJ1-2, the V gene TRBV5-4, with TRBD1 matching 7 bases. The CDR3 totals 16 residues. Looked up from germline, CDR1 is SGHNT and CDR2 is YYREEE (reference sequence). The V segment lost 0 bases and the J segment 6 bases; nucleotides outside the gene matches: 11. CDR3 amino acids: CASSLATGEMKDGYTF. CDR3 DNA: TGTGCCAGCAGCTTGGCTACAGGGGAAATGAAGGATGGCTACACCTTC.

Written as DNA, the CDR3 is TGTGCCAGCAGCTCCTACCAAGAGACCCAGTACTTC. It is translated as CASSSYQETQYF. The chain uses TRBV7-2 and TRBJ2-5; D remains ambiguous. This CDR3 region has 12 residues. Germline V gene lookup returns CDR1 SGHTA and CDR2 FQGNSA. Trimming stripped 4 bases from V and 0 bases from J, with 3 bases between.

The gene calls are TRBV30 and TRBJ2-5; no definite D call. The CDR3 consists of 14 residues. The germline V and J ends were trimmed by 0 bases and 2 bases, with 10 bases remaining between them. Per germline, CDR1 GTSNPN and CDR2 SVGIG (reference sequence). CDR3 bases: TGTGCCTGGAGTGTATCAGAAGTTCAAGAGACCCAGTACTTC. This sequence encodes CAWSVSEVQETQYF.

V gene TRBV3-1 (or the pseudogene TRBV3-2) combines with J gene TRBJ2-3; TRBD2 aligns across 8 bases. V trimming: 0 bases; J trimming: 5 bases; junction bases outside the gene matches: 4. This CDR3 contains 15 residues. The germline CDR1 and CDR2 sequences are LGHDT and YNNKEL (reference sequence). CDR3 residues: CASSQDPGGRDTQYF. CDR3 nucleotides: TGTGCCAGCAGCCAAGATCCGGGAGGGAGAGATACGCAGTATTTT.

The CDR3 DNA reads TGTGCCAGCAGCTTAGCTCAACGGGGTGAAGCTTTCTTT. Residues: CASSLAQRGEAFF. This chain joins TRBV7-8 and TRBJ1-1; D gene ambiguous. Germline V gene data show CDR1 as SGHVS and CDR2 as FQNEAQ. V lost 0 bases and J 7 bases, leaving 9 bases between the germline ends. The CDR3 length is 13 residues.

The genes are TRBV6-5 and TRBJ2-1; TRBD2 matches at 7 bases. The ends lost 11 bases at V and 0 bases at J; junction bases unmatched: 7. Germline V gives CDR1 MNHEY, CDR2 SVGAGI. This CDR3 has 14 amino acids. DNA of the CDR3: TGTGCCTGCAAAGCGGGGAGCTCCTACAATGAGCAGTTCTTC. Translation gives CACKAGSSYNEQFF.

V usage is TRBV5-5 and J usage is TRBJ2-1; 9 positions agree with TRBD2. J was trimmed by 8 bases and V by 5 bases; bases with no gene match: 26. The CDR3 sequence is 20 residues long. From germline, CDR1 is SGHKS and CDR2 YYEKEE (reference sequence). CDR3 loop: CASSSPKGSGSIRAVDEQFF. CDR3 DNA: TGTGCCAGCAGTTCTCCGAAAGGTAGCGGGAGTATCCGAGCTGTGGATGAGCAGTTCTTC.

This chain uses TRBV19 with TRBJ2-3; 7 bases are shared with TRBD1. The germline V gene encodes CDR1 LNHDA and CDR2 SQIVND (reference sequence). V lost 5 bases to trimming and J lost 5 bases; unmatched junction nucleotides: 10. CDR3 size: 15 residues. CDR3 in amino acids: CASSFDRVLVDTQYF. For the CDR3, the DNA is TGTGCCAGTAGTTTCGACAGGGTTCTGGTAGATACGCAGTATTTT.

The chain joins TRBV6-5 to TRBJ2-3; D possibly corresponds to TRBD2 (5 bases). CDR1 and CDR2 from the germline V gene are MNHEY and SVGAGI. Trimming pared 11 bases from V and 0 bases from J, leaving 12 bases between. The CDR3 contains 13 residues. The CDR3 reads CALRSGSTDTQYF. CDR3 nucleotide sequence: TGTGCCCTCAGGAGCGGAAGCACAGATACGCAGTATTTT.

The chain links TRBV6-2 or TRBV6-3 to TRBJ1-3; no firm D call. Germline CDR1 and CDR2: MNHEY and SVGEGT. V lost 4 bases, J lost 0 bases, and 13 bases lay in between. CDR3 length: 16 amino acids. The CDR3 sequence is CASSLSFVLSGNTIYF. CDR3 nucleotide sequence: TGTGCCAGCAGTTTGTCGTTTGTCCTCTCTGGAAACACCATATATTTT.

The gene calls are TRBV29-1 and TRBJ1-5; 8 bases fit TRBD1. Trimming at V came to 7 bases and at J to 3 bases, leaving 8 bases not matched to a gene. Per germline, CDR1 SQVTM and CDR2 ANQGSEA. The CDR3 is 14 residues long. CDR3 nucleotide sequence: TGCAGCGCCCGAGGGACAGGCCTCAATCAGCCCCAGCATTTT. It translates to CSARGTGLNQPQHF.

The DNA of the CDR3 is TGTGCCAGCTACAGGGGATCGTATGGCTACACCTTC. Residues: CASYRGSYGYTF. The chain has TRBV6-5 and TRBJ1-2; 7 nucleotides line up with TRBD1. This CDR3 comprises 12 residues. From germline, CDR1 is MNHEY and CDR2 SVGAGI. V dropped 8 bases and J dropped 5; count of bases not matched to a gene: 5.

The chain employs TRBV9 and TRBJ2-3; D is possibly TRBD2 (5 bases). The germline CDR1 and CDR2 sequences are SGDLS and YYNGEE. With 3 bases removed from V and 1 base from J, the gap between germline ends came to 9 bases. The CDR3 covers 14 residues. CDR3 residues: CASSGLAGTDTQYF. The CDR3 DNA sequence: TGTGCCAGCAGCGGGCTAGCCGGCACAGATACGCAGTATTTT.

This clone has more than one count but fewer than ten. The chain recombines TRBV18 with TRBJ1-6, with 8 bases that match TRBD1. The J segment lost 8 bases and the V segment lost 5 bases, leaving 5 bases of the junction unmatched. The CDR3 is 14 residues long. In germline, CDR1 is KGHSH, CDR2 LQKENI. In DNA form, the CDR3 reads TGTGCCAGCTCAGGACAGGGCGGGGATTCACCCCTCCACTTT. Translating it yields CASSGQGGDSPLHF.